The 21 T cell receptor beta chains reported below all come from one sample, sequenced in a study of blood T cell repertoires in COVID-19. Libraries were prepared by immunoSEQ multiplex PCR; TCRdb keeps only in-frame clonotypes and omits some of them. This sample yields some 310,000 clones, of which roughly 90% are seen a single time; roughly 2.9% belongs to the top ten. The source material was peripheral blood. The receptor set was obtained from a woman aged 25-40 years with COVID-19, enrolled during active disease.

This clone was detected once. The chain employs TRBV13 and TRBJ2-3, with D maybe TRBD2 (6 bases). V lost 2 bases and J 4 bases, leaving 10 bases between the germline ends. CDR3 length: 14 residues. CDR1 PRHDT and CDR2 FYEKMQ come from the germline V gene (reference sequence). As DNA, the CDR3 is TGTGCCAGCAGCTTAAGCGGAGGGCCAGATACGCAGTATTTT. Its protein is CASSLSGGPDTQYF.

The chain couples TRBV5-1 to TRBJ1-1; a weak D match, TRBD1 (6 bases). Germline V gene data show CDR1 as SGHRS and CDR2 as YFSETQ. CDR3 length: 16 amino acids. V was cut by 1 base and J by 4 bases, with 17 bases left in between. CDR3: CASSLSMGAGSTEAFF. In DNA form, the CDR3 reads TGCGCCAGCAGCTTGTCCATGGGGGCAGGGAGCACTGAAGCTTTCTTT.

The V call is TRBV10-1, the J call TRBJ2-5; possible D gene TRBD2, 5 bases. The CDR3 extends over 13 amino acids. With 3 bases removed from V and 5 bases from J, the gap between germline ends came to 10 bases. The germline V gene has CDR1 WNHNN and CDR2 SYGVQD (reference sequence). The CDR3 is CASSETRMETQYF. The CDR3 DNA is TGCGCCAGCAGTGAAACTAGGATGGAGACCCAGTACTTC.

The chain uses TRBV20-1 and TRBJ2-3; a weak D match, TRBD1 (6 bases). The CDR3 is made up of 14 amino acids. Deletions cut 3 bases from V and 1 base from J, with 11 bases between. Germline V gene sequence: CDR1 DFQATT, CDR2 SNEGSKA (reference sequence). The DNA of the CDR3 is TGCAGTGCTAGTTCTAGGACAGGCACAGATACGCAGTATTTT. Its translation is CSASSRTGTDTQYF.

This clone turned up a few times. The genes are TRBV13 and TRBJ2-1; D uncertain. V was cut by 0 bases and J by 0 bases, with 9 bases left in between. The CDR3 has 16 residues. Germline values: CDR1 PRHDT, CDR2 FYEKMQ (reference sequence). The CDR3 DNA is TGTGCCAGCAGCTTAGGCGCCCTAAGCTCCTACAATGAGCAGTTCTTC. Translating gives CASSLGALSSYNEQFF.

The gene calls are TRBV25-1 and TRBJ1-1; 7 nucleotides match TRBD1. Germline V gene data show CDR1 as MGHDK and CDR2 as SYGVNS. Trimming removed 6 bases from V and 4 bases from J; junction bases left unmatched: 8. The CDR3 covers 14 residues. The CDR3 protein is CASRQGPLGTEAFF. The CDR3 region has the DNA TGTGCCAGCAGACAGGGGCCTCTTGGCACTGAAGCTTTCTTT.

The gene calls are TRBV10-2 and TRBJ1-1, with 9 bases aligning to TRBD1. V lost 6 bases, J lost 3 bases, and 5 bases stayed unmatched. CDR1 and CDR2 from the germline V gene are WSHSY and SAAADI. The CDR3 length is 14 residues. Here the CDR3 reads CASRRDRGDTEAFF. CDR3 DNA sequence: TGCGCCAGCAGGCGTGACAGGGGGGACACTGAAGCTTTCTTT.

The chain uses TRBV19 and TRBJ2-7, with D uncertain. The CDR3 is 13 amino acids. Germline values: CDR1 LNHDA, CDR2 SQIVND (reference sequence). Trimming removed 0 bases at V and 2 bases at J, with 5 bases between. The CDR3 is CASSIEAAYEQYF. The CDR3 DNA reads as TGTGCCAGTAGTATAGAGGCAGCCTACGAGCAGTACTTC.

This clone has more than one count but fewer than ten. The CDR3 sequence: CASSGGRTNTGELFF. DNA for the CDR3: TGCGCCAGCAGTGGAGGCCGAACGAACACCGGGGAGCTGTTTTTT. The genes are TRBV10-2 and TRBJ2-2; the D is unclear. V was trimmed by 4 bases and J by 0 bases, leaving 9 bases between them. CDR1 and CDR2 (germline): WSHSY, SAAADI. The CDR3 length is 15 residues.

The chain couples TRBV6-4 to TRBJ2-2; D may be TRBD2 (6 bases). This CDR3 is 13 amino acids long. The V and J ends lost 4 bases and 3 bases respectively, with 6 bases between them. Germline V lookup: CDR1 MRHNA, CDR2 SNTAGT. CDR3 sequence: CASSAGDTGELFF. For the CDR3, the DNA is TGTGCCAGCAGTGCGGGAGACACCGGGGAGCTGTTTTTT.

V usage is TRBV5-5 and J usage is TRBJ2-3; 13 nucleotides align to TRBD2. V was clipped by 2 bases and J by 0 bases; unmatched bases: 12. The germline CDR1 and CDR2 sequences are SGHKS and YYEKEE (reference sequence). CDR3 size: 20 residues. CDR3 sequence reads: CASSLPLLAGGASSTDTQYF. The CDR3 DNA reads as TGTGCCAGCAGCTTACCCCTACTAGCGGGAGGGGCCTCTAGCACAGATACGCAGTATTTT.

The V and J genes are TRBV6-4 and TRBJ2-3, with TRBD1 identical over 9 bases. Per germline, CDR1 MRHNA and CDR2 SNTAGT. V shed 2 bases and J 3 bases; nucleotides not matched to a gene: 6. This CDR3 comprises 16 residues. CDR3 bases: TGTGCCAGCAGTGACACAACAGGGACAGGGACAGATACGCAGTATTTT. It specifies CASSDTTGTGTDTQYF.

Comment on this clone: Sequence at one end of the junction differs from germline and may be a read error. V usage is TRBV23-1 and J usage is TRBJ2-7; D is perhaps TRBD1 (5 bases). TRBV23-1 is sorted into the ORF group, with uncertain function. The CDR3 has 12 amino acids. The CDR3 reads CASSQSGQTGPF. The DNA of the CDR3 is TGCGCCAGCAGTCAATCGGGTCAAACAGGACCCTTC.

About this clone itself: Other DNA sequences in this sample translate to the same CDR3. The genes are TRBV3-1 (or the pseudogene TRBV3-2) and TRBJ1-2; D remains ambiguous. The V end was cut by 3 bases, the J end by 6 bases, with 8 bases between. Germline V CDR1 and CDR2: LGHDT, YNNKEL (reference sequence). The CDR3 is made up of 12 amino acids. Here the CDR3 reads CASSHLVDGYTF. CDR3 in DNA: TGTGCCAGCAGCCATTTAGTTGATGGCTACACCTTC.

V usage is TRBV29-1 and J usage is TRBJ1-1; D might be TRBD1 (5 bases). Trimming shortened V by 3 bases and J by 6 bases, and 11 bases separated the two germline ends. This CDR3 contains 12 residues. Per germline, CDR1 SQVTM and CDR2 ANQGSEA. CDR3 nucleotides: TGCAGCGTTGATCTATGGGGCGCTGAAGCTTTCTTT. Protein product: CSVDLWGAEAFF.

This clone came up once. The V call is TRBV7-8, the J call TRBJ1-4; possible D gene TRBD1, 5 bases. The ends were cut back, 7 bases at V and 3 bases at J, with 15 bases in the middle. Germline CDR1 is SGHVS and CDR2 is FQNEAQ. CDR3 size: 15 residues. The CDR3 bases are TGTGCCAGCACCCCCGGGGGGGGAGCTAATGAAAAACTGTTTTTT. Encoded protein: CASTPGGGANEKLFF.

J is TRBJ2-1 and V is TRBV10-2; maybe TRBD2 (6 bases). The CDR3 spans 15 residues. Germline CDR1 reads WSHSY; CDR2 reads SAAADI. The germline V and J ends were trimmed by 3 bases and 8 bases, with 17 bases remaining between them. CDR3 amino acids: CASSDGTSLADEQFF. CDR3 sequence (DNA): TGCGCCAGCAGTGATGGAACTAGCCTTGCGGATGAGCAGTTCTTC.

CDR3 sequence reads: CASSLGLAGEQYF. DNA of the CDR3: TGTGCCAGCAGTTTAGGCCTAGCGGGCGAGCAGTACTTC. This chain joins TRBV12-3 or TRBV12-4 and TRBJ2-7; TRBD2 agrees at 8 bases. V lost 1 base, J lost 6 bases, and 2 bases stayed unmatched. The CDR3 has 13 residues.

This clone was seen just once. J is TRBJ1-1 and V is TRBV29-1; the D gene is possibly TRBD1 (6 bases). Germline CDR1 reads SQVTM; CDR2 reads ANQGSEA. Trimming cost V 2 bases and J 11 bases, with 18 bases left between them. This CDR3 is built from 13 residues. The CDR3 protein is CSVEIPFSGAAFF. DNA for the CDR3: TGCAGCGTTGAAATCCCATTTTCAGGGGCGGCTTTCTTT.

This CDR3 is CASSPGGTSGTETQYF. CDR3 sequence (DNA): TGTGCCAGTAGCCCCGGGGGGACTAGCGGGACGGAGACCCAGTACTTC. The chain is built from TRBV19 and TRBJ2-5; 13 bases fit TRBD2. The CDR3 runs to 16 residues. The ends lost 6 bases at V and 5 bases at J; junction bases unmatched: 9. The germline CDR1 and CDR2 sequences are LNHDA and SQIVND (reference sequence).

The chain has TRBV24-1 and TRBJ2-3; 7 bases map to TRBD1. V gave up 2 bases and J gave up 1 base; unmatched junction bases: 8. CDR1 and CDR2 (germline): KGHDR, SFDVKD. The CDR3 has 17 amino acids. CDR3 sequence: CATSDSITGDGTDTQYF. In DNA, the CDR3 is TGTGCCACCAGTGATTCAATCACAGGGGATGGCACAGATACGCAGTATTTT.